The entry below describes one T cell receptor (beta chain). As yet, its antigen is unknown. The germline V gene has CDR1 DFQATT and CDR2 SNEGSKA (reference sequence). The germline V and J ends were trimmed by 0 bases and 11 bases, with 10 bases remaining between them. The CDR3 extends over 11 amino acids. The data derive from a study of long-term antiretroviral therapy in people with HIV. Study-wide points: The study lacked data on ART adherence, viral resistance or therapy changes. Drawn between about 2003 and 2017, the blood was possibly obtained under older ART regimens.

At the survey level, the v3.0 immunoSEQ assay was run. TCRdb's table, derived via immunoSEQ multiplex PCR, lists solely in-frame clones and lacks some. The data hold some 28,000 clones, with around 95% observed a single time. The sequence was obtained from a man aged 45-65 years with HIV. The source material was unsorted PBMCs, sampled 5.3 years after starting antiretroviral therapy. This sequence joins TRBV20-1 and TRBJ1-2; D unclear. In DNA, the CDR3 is TGCAGTGCTAGAGATGAGAACTGGTACACCTTC. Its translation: CSARDENWYTF.